A selection of T cell receptor beta chains follows, all from one sample in a study of T-cell reconstitution after alpha-beta-depleted transplantation in children. TCRdb called the PCR reads again in MiXCR, with one record for every CDR3 protein. This sample yields around 580,000 distinct CDR3 sequences, of which around 23% are seen a single time; approximately 14% belongs to the top ten. The sample was PBMCs, mostly from graft donor cells, taken 360 days after TCRalphabeta/CD19-depleted stem cell transplant. The receptors here all came from a boy under two years old who had a stem cell transplant for acute myeloid leukemia, so the T cells may come from the graft donor. Each CDR3 is given with its conserved first and last residue. Part of the rows lack a size; the others show once, few, many or a class for expanded clones.

j_call v_call clone_size cdr3_aa
TRBJ2-3 TRBV20-1 once CCAREVRGSADTQYF
TRBJ2-5 TRBV15 NA CATSRDLGPQETQYF
TRBJ1-1 TRBV6-6 many CASRRTIDLNTEAFF
TRBJ2-2 TRBV28 many CASSSGSPNTGELFF
TRBJ1-5 TRBV6-2/TRBV6-3 NA CASSHRTGGEHF
TRBJ1-1 TRBV3-1 NA CASSLGLSHTEAFF
TRBJ1-5 TRBV7-9 few CASSLAISDRGNQPQHF
TRBJ2-7 TRBV4-3 NA CASSQVLQGYEQYF
TRBJ2-2 TRBV7-2 many CASSPVGGWSNTGELFF
TRBJ2-5 TRBV20-1 NA CSARRGGAVQTQYF
TRBJ2-7 TRBV5-1 NA CASSKDRAYGEQYF
TRBJ1-1 TRBV29-1 NA CSVGGQGALEAFF
TRBJ2-5 TRBV14 few CASSLILAGRQETQYF
TRBJ2-1 TRBV20-1 NA CSARSPHGHEQFF
TRBJ2-3 TRBV30 few CAWSVTPTDTQYF
TRBJ1-4 TRBV24-1 few CATSDSGQGNEKLFF
TRBJ2-1 TRBV2 NA CASTSGAGNEQFF
TRBJ1-5 TRBV21-1 NA CASSKGGTSNQPQHF
TRBJ2-1 TRBV6-4 few CASSDSHNEQFF
TRBJ2-5 TRBV20-1 NA CSAPTSGGWETQYF
TRBJ1-1 TRBV28 NA CASSLPGGRTEAFF
TRBJ2-1 TRBV25-1 many CASKQGPNNEQFF
TRBJ1-3 TRBV20-1 few CSAVRTSGNTIYF
TRBJ2-7 TRBV6-1 few CASSPGQTWEQYF
TRBJ2-6 TRBV7-6 NA CASSLIFSGANVLTF
TRBJ2-2 TRBV7-2 NA CASSLTPNTGELFF
TRBJ1-5 TRBV29-1 few CSVAGVGNQPQHF
TRBJ2-3 TRBV18 few CASSPKEAPSTDTQYF
TRBJ2-1 TRBV29-1 many CSVRLAGGRSYNEQFF
TRBJ1-1 TRBV18 many CASSPQGANTEAFF
TRBJ2-1 TRBV3-1 NA CASSQELLAGSSYNEQFF
TRBJ2-2 TRBV27 few CASSPRWLAGGELFF
TRBJ2-1 TRBV7-3 NA CASSLTSGGEQFF
TRBJ2-3 TRBV6-2/TRBV6-3 many CASSYKVVAGGQVSSDTQYF
TRBJ2-1 TRBV12-3/TRBV12-4 many CASSALSARDLYNEQFF
TRBJ1-1 TRBV28 once CASSLNGGIEAFF
TRBJ2-7 TRBV7-2 few CASSLGPFPSSEQYF
TRBJ2-1 TRBV19 many CASSLTTLRALAGGNEQFF
TRBJ2-3 TRBV5-5 few CASSLVHGDTQYF
TRBJ2-1 TRBV20-1 NA CSASGTSGGHEQFF
TRBJ2-3 TRBV20-1 many CSARRGRDTQYF
TRBJ1-1 TRBV29-1 NA CSVWTVGNTEAFF
TRBJ2-1 TRBV11-3 many CASSLTRVNEQFF
TRBJ1-5 TRBV6-5 few CASSYLTGSNQPQHF
TRBJ1-2 TRBV29-1 few CSAGTASNYGYTF
TRBJ2-5 TRBV20-1 few CSARVIDRGRETQYF
TRBJ2-5 TRBV6-5 NA CASSYGRGGQGTQYF
TRBJ2-2 TRBV6-1 NA CASRAGTGGTGELFF
TRBJ2-7 TRBV3-1 NA CASRGGPSREQYF
TRBJ1-2 TRBV6-6 many CASSTVPYGYTF
TRBJ2-1 TRBV20-1 many CSASRGIRSSYNEQFF
TRBJ1-1 TRBV6-4 NA CASRSVGTGGTTEAFF
TRBJ2-1 TRBV4-3 NA CASSQGGVAYNEQFF